The 19 T cell receptor beta chains in this list originate from one sample, sequenced in a study of cytomegalovirus exposure and HLA in healthy donors. PCR used 60 Vbeta primers and 13 Jbeta primers. Some clones are missing from TCRdb's copy, which holds only in-frame ones; the method was immunoSEQ multiplex PCR. The table has about 120,000 clones, roughly 79% seen once. Sequencing was carried out using PBMCs. The receptor source for this set is a woman younger than 45 in good health and CMV-seronegative.

The chain is built from TRBV7-6 and TRBJ1-4; D is unresolved. Trimming removed 0 bases from V and 4 bases from J, with 9 bases in between. The length of the CDR3 is 15 residues. CDR1 SGHVS and CDR2 FNYEAQ come from the germline V gene. CDR3: CASSLAAGGNEKLFF. CDR3 in DNA: TGTGCCAGCAGCTTAGCGGCTGGTGGTAATGAAAAACTGTTTTTT. Variable domain in full (rest from reference TRBV7-6 and TRBJ1-4): GAGVSQSPRYKVTKRGQDVALRCDPISGHVSLYWYRQALGQGPEFLTYFNYEAQQDKSGLPNDRFSAERPEGSISTLTIQRTEQRDSAMYRCASSLAAGGNEKLFFGSGTQLSVL.

The J gene is TRBJ1-5, the V gene TRBV10-3; 7 bases fit TRBD1. Germline CDR1 reads ENHRY; CDR2 reads SYGVKD. The CDR3 runs to 13 residues. V dropped 9 bases and J dropped 4; count of bases not matched to a gene: 6. CDR3 sequence: CAIGTDQNQPQHF. The CDR3 region has the DNA TGTGCCATAGGGACAGACCAGAATCAGCCCCAGCATTTT.

This clone has just a few counts. The CDR3 sequence: CASSESGDTGELFF. CDR3 bases: TGTGCCAGCAGTGAAAGCGGGGACACCGGGGAGCTGTTTTTT. The chain couples TRBV6-4 to TRBJ2-2, with 7 nucleotides matching TRBD2. The V and J ends lost 3 bases and 3 bases, in that order; junction bases with no gene match: 1. Germline CDR1 MRHNA, CDR2 SNTAGT. The CDR3 loop spans 14 amino acids.

This clone was picked up a small number of times. The chain carries TRBV23-1 and TRBJ1-6; D not resolved. TRBV23-1 carries the ORF label, with uncertain function. Trimming took 4 bases from V and 7 from J, leaving 5 bases between them. This CDR3 spans 12 amino acids. The CDR3 region is CASSPRNSPLHF. The CDR3 DNA reads TGCGCCAGCAGTCCGCGGAATTCACCCCTCCACTTT.

This rearrangement joins TRBV7-2 to TRBJ2-2, with D maybe TRBD2 (7 bases). The CDR3 loop spans 17 amino acids. Germline V gene sequence: CDR1 SGHTA, CDR2 FQGNSA. Trimming took off 1 base at V and 5 bases at J, with 17 bases between the two ends. Here the CDR3 DNA reads TGTGCCAGCAGCTTAGTTTCTAGCGGAGGGGGGACCGGGGAGCTGTTTTTT. Amino acids: CASSLVSSGGGTGELFF. Drawing the rest from reference TRBV7-2 and TRBJ2-2, the complete variable domain is GAGVSQSPSNKVTEKGKDVELRCDPISGHTALYWYRQSLGQGLEFLIYFQGNSAPDKSGLPSDRFSAERTGGSVSTLTIQRTQQEDSAVYLCASSLVSSGGGTGELFFGEGSRLTVL.

This clone has just a few counts. The chain has TRBV2 and TRBJ2-1, with a possible D match to TRBD2 (6 bases). Per the germline V gene, CDR1 is SNHLY and CDR2 is FYNNEI. This CDR3 is 13 amino acids long. Deletions cut 8 bases from V and 6 bases from J, with 14 bases between. CDR3 coding DNA: TGTGCCAGCGGGAGGACTTCGCCCAATGAGCAGTTCTTC. Translation gives CASGRTSPNEQFF.

This clone has a handful of counts. This chain uses TRBV19 with TRBJ1-4, with 7 bases that match TRBD1. Germline loops: CDR1 LNHDA, CDR2 SQIVND (reference sequence). V dropped 3 bases and J dropped 0; count of bases not matched to a gene: 1. This CDR3 has 15 amino acids. The CDR3 sequence: CASSMGTATNEKLFF. In nucleotides, the CDR3 is TGTGCCAGTAGTATGGGGACAGCAACTAATGAAAAACTGTTTTTT.

The V gene is TRBV5-1, the J gene TRBJ2-2, with D possibly being TRBD2 (5 bases). The CDR3 sequence is 17 residues long. CDR1 is SGHRS and CDR2 is YFSETQ in the germline V gene. V shed 0 bases and J shed 5 bases, with 17 bases lying between them. The CDR3 protein is CASSLGVGLSGTGELFF. Written as DNA, the CDR3 is TGCGCCAGCAGCTTGGGAGTCGGACTCTCGGGAACCGGGGAGCTGTTTTTT.

The V gene is TRBV6-4, the J gene TRBJ2-3; 9 bases are a match to TRBD2. V was pared by 5 bases and J by 2 bases, with 5 bases of the junction left unmatched. The CDR3 extends over 15 amino acids. In germline, CDR1 is MRHNA, CDR2 SNTAGT. CDR3 sequence: CASSLAGEVTDTQYF. The CDR3 nucleotides are TGTGCCAGCAGTTTAGCGGGAGAAGTCACAGATACGCAGTATTTT.

The V gene is TRBV5-6, the J gene TRBJ1-4; 8 bases are a match to TRBD1. CDR1 SGHDT and CDR2 YYEEEE come from the germline V gene. CDR3 size: 14 residues. With 3 bases clipped from V and 8 bases from J, the junction kept 6 bases outside the gene matches. CDR3 loop: CASSWTGKEEKLFF. CDR3 in DNA: TGTGCCAGCAGCTGGACAGGGAAAGAGGAAAAACTGTTTTTT.

V gene TRBV5-4 combines with J gene TRBJ2-7; possibly TRBD2 for D (7 bases). Between the trimmed V and J ends, which lost 3 bases and 0 bases, there was a span of 22 bases. The CDR3 spans 18 residues. CDR1 and CDR2 (germline): SGHNT, YYREEE (reference sequence). CDR3 nucleotides: TGTGCCAGCAGCTGGGATATGGGGGGGGCATTGAGCTCCTACGAGCAGTACTTC. This gives the protein CASSWDMGGALSSYEQYF.

For the CDR3, the DNA is TGTGCCAGCAGCCCGACCGGAGAAGCCAAAAACATTCAGTACTTC. This codes for CASSPTGEAKNIQYF. V is TRBV5-6 and J is TRBJ2-4; D uncertain. CDR1 SGHDT and CDR2 YYEEEE come from the germline V gene. Trimming shortened V by 4 bases and J by 0 bases, and 11 bases separated the two germline ends. The CDR3 consists of 15 residues.

The gene calls are TRBV5-1 and TRBJ1-4; no clear D. The CDR3 covers 16 residues. V shed 0 bases and J shed 5 bases, with 14 bases lying between them. CDR1 SGHRS and CDR2 YFSETQ come from the germline V gene. CDR3 DNA sequence: TGCGCCAGCAGCTTGGTGTCCCGGCAGACAAATGAAAAACTGTTTTTT. This codes for CASSLVSRQTNEKLFF.

The chain employs TRBV7-2 and TRBJ2-2; D uncertain. Germline CDR1 SGHTA, CDR2 FQGNSA. Trimming cost V 3 bases and J 2 bases, with 10 bases left between them. The CDR3 has 15 residues. In DNA, the CDR3 is TGTGCCAGCAGCTTCGCCGGTCTAAACACCGGGGAGCTGTTTTTT. Translated: CASSFAGLNTGELFF.

The chain carries TRBV7-2 and TRBJ2-7; 10 bases line up with TRBD2. After removal of 2 bases from V and 0 bases from J, the junction contained 1 base not matched to a gene. This CDR3 has 15 amino acids. The germline CDR1 and CDR2 sequences are SGHTA and FQGNSA. The CDR3 bases are TGTGCCAGCAGCTTAACTAGCGGGGCCTCCTACGAGCAGTACTTC. Translation: CASSLTSGASYEQYF.

A word on this clone: Sequence at one end of the junction differs from germline and may be a read error. V is TRBV5-4 and J is TRBJ2-1; weak D call: TRBD2 (6 bases). CDR1 and CDR2 (germline): SGHNT, YYREEE (reference sequence). This CDR3 is built from 13 residues. Here the CDR3 reads CASRRDSHNEQFF. Here the CDR3 DNA reads TGTGCCAGCAGACGGGACTCCCACAATGAGCAGTTCTTC.

V usage is TRBV4-2 and J usage is TRBJ2-6; perhaps TRBD1 as D (5 bases). Germline assignment: CDR1 LGHNA and CDR2 YNFKEQ. This CDR3 has 16 amino acids. V was cut by 0 bases and J by 4 bases, with 10 bases left in between. The CDR3 DNA reads TGTGCCAGCAGCCAAGAGAGGACACCAGGGGCCAACGTCCTGACTTTC. Translation gives CASSQERTPGANVLTF.

The V call is TRBV19, the J call TRBJ2-7, with 8 bases identical to TRBD2. The ends lost 4 bases at V and 3 bases at J; junction bases unmatched: 5. Germline-derived CDR1 and CDR2 are LNHDA and SQIVND (reference sequence). This CDR3 has 14 residues. The CDR3 nucleotides read TGTGCCAGTAGTAGGTCGAGCGGGAGCTACGAGCAGTACTTC. Translated: CASSRSSGSYEQYF.

The J gene is TRBJ1-5, the V gene TRBV2; D might be TRBD1 (5 bases). Germline V gene data show CDR1 as SNHLY and CDR2 as FYNNEI. Deletions cut 6 bases from V and 1 base from J, with 16 bases between. This CDR3 has 16 residues. The chain's CDR3 is CASRPRQGRSNQPQHF. CDR3 bases: TGTGCCAGCAGGCCCCGTCAGGGCAGAAGCAATCAGCCCCAGCATTTT.